The 11 T cell receptor beta chains below all came from one sample that was sequenced in a study of CD8 T cells in ankylosing spondylitis. In TCRdb, the 5' RACE reads were re-called with MiXCR into one record per CDR3 protein. The table records 100,000 to 150,000 distinct CDR3 sequences, 11% of them present only once. The specimen was blood, either unsorted or a sorted T cell fraction (not recorded which). Source of these receptors: a female donor with ankylosing spondylitis or in good health (not recorded which).

Ten or more counts support this clonotype. CDR3 protein: CASAISAEAFF. In nucleotides, the CDR3 is TGCGCCAGTGCTATTTCGGCTGAAGCTTTCTTT. This chain connects TRBV5-1 to TRBJ1-1; D is uncertain. The V and J ends lost 8 bases and 6 bases respectively, with 11 bases between them. The CDR3 extends over 11 amino acids. Germline V gene sequence: CDR1 SGHRS, CDR2 YFSETQ. Filled out from reference TRBV5-1 and TRBJ1-1, the complete variable domain reads KAGVTQTPRYLIKTRGQQVTLSCSPISGHRSVSWYQQTPGQGLQFLFEYFSETQRNKGNFPGRFSGRQFSNSRSEMNVSTLELGDSALYLCASAISAEAFFGQGTRLTVV.

Ten or more counts support this clonotype. The gene calls are TRBV5-1 and TRBJ1-4; D call uncertain. Germline CDR1 SGHRS, CDR2 YFSETQ. The CDR3 has 15 amino acids. Trimming removed 0 bases from V and 7 bases from J, with 13 bases in between. The CDR3 region has the DNA TGCGCCAGCAGCTTGGTCCACCCAGATAGTGAAAAACTGTTTTTT. This sequence encodes CASSLVHPDSEKLFF.

Many counts were recorded for this clonotype. The rearrangement joins TRBV7-8 to TRBJ2-3; 7 nucleotides align to TRBD1. V was clipped by 2 bases and J by 5 bases; unmatched bases: 10. Looked up from germline, CDR1 is SGHVS and CDR2 is FQNEAQ. This CDR3 is built from 16 residues. The CDR3 here is CASSLFQGDRGDTQYF. In DNA form, the CDR3 reads TGTGCCAGCAGCTTATTCCAGGGGGATCGAGGAGATACGCAGTATTTT.

In this sample, this clonotype turned up a few times. This chain connects TRBV7-3 to TRBJ2-2, with D unclear. CDR1 and CDR2 (germline): SGHTA, FQGTGA. The CDR3 is 15 amino acids. V lost 0 bases and J 3 bases, leaving 8 bases between the germline ends. The CDR3: CASSLTSGDTGELFF. CDR3 DNA: TGTGCCAGCAGCTTAACATCCGGCGACACCGGGGAGCTGTTTTTT.

Regarding this clonotype: Since a much larger clone is just one base distant, this may be a read error. This chain uses TRBV6-1 with TRBJ2-3; 10 bases align to TRBD1. The CDR3 is 15 amino acids. With 5 bases clipped from V and 3 bases from J, the junction kept 5 bases outside the gene matches. Germline CDR1 reads MNHNS; CDR2 reads SASEGT. CDR3 sequence reads: CASSPGQGKTDTQYF. CDR3 nucleotide sequence: TGTGCCAGCAGTCCGGGACAGGGGAAAACAGATACGCAGTATTTT.

The chain recombines TRBV20-1 with TRBJ2-1; 12 nucleotides align to TRBD2. CDR1 and CDR2 from the germline V gene are DFQATT and SNEGSKA (reference sequence). The CDR3 is 16 residues long. The ends lost 0 bases at V and 7 bases at J; junction bases unmatched: 7. The CDR3 spells CSARDRTSGNGNEQFF. CDR3 DNA: TGCAGTGCTAGAGACCGGACTAGCGGGAATGGTAATGAGCAGTTCTTC.

J is TRBJ2-5 and V is TRBV28, with 8 bases that match TRBD2. The CDR3 covers 14 residues. The V segment lost 7 bases and the J segment 4 bases; nucleotides outside the gene matches: 8. CDR1 is MDHEN, CDR2 SYDVKM, per germline. CDR3 sequence reads: CASNQRGGSETQYF. For the CDR3, the DNA is TGTGCCAGCAACCAACGGGGGGGATCAGAGACCCAGTACTTC.

This clonotype was counted ten times or more. The chain combines TRBV11-2 with TRBJ2-3; D might be TRBD1 or TRBD2, each matching 6 bases. Trimming took off 0 bases at V and 3 bases at J, with 10 bases between the two ends. CDR1 and CDR2 from the germline V gene are SGHAT and FQNNGV. The CDR3 contains 15 residues. The CDR3 bases are TGTGCCAGCAGCTTAGATTTAGGGGGGACAGATACGCAGTATTTT. Encoded protein: CASSLDLGGTDTQYF.

This clonotype was found many times. This chain uses TRBV12-3 or TRBV12-4 with TRBJ2-2; 12 bases match TRBD2. V was pared by 5 bases and J by 5 bases, with 6 bases of the junction left unmatched. The CDR3 is made up of 16 amino acids. CDR3 sequence (DNA): TGTGCCAGCAGTATAAGACTAGCGGGGGAGACCGGGGAGCTGTTTTTT. It specifies CASSIRLAGETGELFF.

In its sample, this clonotype was seen many times. This rearrangement joins TRBV21-1 to TRBJ2-1; no check of the table's D call, TRBD1, against the DNA was made. TRBV21-1 is noted as a pseudogene. The CDR3 spans 15 residues. The CDR3 coding sequence is TGTGCCAGCAGCAAAGGGCAGGGGAATGAGGATGAGCAGTTCTTC. It translates to CASSKGQGNEDEQFF.

This clonotype appeared many times. The chain uses TRBV7-9 and TRBJ2-3, with TRBD2 matching 7 bases. V gave up 2 bases and J gave up 3 bases; unmatched junction bases: 11. Germline assignment: CDR1 SEHNR and CDR2 FQNEAQ (reference sequence). This CDR3 is built from 17 residues. Written as DNA, the CDR3 is TGTGCCAGCAGCTTATCGGGGCTAGCGGAAATTACAGATACGCAGTATTTT. Translating gives CASSLSGLAEITDTQYF. The complete variable domain, with remaining parts taken from reference TRBV7-9 and TRBJ2-3, reads DTGVSQNPRHKITKRGQNVTFRCDPISEHNRLYWYRQTLGQGPEFLTYFQNEAQLEKSRLLSDRFSAERPKGSFSTLEIQRTEQGDSAMYLCASSLSGLAEITDTQYFGPGTRLTVL.